The 3 T cell receptor beta chains in this list originate from one sample, sequenced in a study of blood T cell repertoires in COVID-19. Profiled with immunoSEQ multiplex PCR; TCRdb holds only in-frame clones, not every one. Counted here are about 350,000 clones, more than 70% occurring once; the ten biggest clones make up 3.5% to 4%. The sample consisted of peripheral blood. These receptors came from a woman between 55 and 75 years old with COVID-19, enrolled during active disease.

The gene calls are TRBV19 and TRBJ1-1; the D gene is possibly TRBD1 (5 bases). Trimming pared 3 bases from V and 0 bases from J, leaving 11 bases between. This CDR3 contains 15 residues. Germline V CDR1 and CDR2: LNHDA, SQIVND (reference sequence). The CDR3 coding sequence is TGTGCCAGTAGTATCCTCCCAGGGATGAACACTGAAGCTTTCTTT. It encodes CASSILPGMNTEAFF.

The V call is TRBV7-9, the J call TRBJ1-3; D remains ambiguous. CDR3 length: 14 residues. The germline V and J ends were trimmed by 6 bases and 0 bases, with 9 bases remaining between them. The V gene's germline CDR1 is SEHNR and CDR2 FQNEAQ (reference sequence). The CDR3 is CASRYTSSGNTIYF. In DNA form, the CDR3 reads TGTGCCAGCAGATATACCAGCTCTGGAAACACCATATATTTT.

J is TRBJ1-5 and V is TRBV6-5; 8 bases map to TRBD1. V shed 5 bases and J 5 bases; nucleotides not matched to a gene: 8. This CDR3 is 15 amino acids long. Germline CDR1 MNHEY, CDR2 SVGAGI. CDR3 sequence (DNA): TGTGCCAGCAGTACTTTTGACAGGGGCTATCAGCCCCAGCATTTT. This gives the protein CASSTFDRGYQPQHF.